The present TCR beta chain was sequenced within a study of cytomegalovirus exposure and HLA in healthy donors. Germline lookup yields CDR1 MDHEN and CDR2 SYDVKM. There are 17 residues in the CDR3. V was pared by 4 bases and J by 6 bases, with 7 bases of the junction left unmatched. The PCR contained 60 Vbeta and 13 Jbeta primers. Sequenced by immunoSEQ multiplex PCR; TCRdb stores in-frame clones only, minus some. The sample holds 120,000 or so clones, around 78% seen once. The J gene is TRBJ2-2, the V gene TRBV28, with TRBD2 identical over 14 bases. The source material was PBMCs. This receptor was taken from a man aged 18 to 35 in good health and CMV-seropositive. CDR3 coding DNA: TGTGCCAGCAGTTCCGGGACTAGCGGGGGTGTTGCCGGGGAGCTGTTTTTT. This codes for CASSSGTSGGVAGELFF.